This T cell receptor (beta chain) was identified in a study of vaccination and CD4 T cells after COVID-19. Overall study: The convalescent group had six males, four females, seven Caucasians, two Asians, one multiracial.

Time point meaning: late sampling 161 to 241 days after vaccination in a few convalescent patients. The treatment was: approximately 11-day PBMC culture with coronavirus spike peptide pools or control peptides (ViraFEST assay). Cultured CD4+ T cell DNA underwent sequencing with the Oncomine TCR Beta short-read assay. Using its own MiXCR run on the PCR reads, TCRdb lists one record per CDR3 protein. Counted here are 20,000 to 25,000 distinct CDR3 sequences, over 25% occurring once; the ten biggest clones make up about 10%. As concerns this clonotype: Its specificity is unknown. An end of the junction does not agree with germline; a read error may underlie this.

The sample in question was CD4+ T cells from blood, cultured in vitro, obtained about 7 months after SARS-CoV-2 vaccination. This receptor was taken from a human donor who had recovered from COVID-19.

CDR3 loop: CASSLPRSYEQYF. CDR3 DNA sequence: TGCGCCAGCAGCTTGCCCCGGTCCTACGAGCAGTACTTC. The rearrangement uses TRBV7-6 and TRBJ2-7, with unresolved D. Germline CDR1 and CDR2: SGHVS and FNYEAQ. The CDR3 consists of 13 residues.